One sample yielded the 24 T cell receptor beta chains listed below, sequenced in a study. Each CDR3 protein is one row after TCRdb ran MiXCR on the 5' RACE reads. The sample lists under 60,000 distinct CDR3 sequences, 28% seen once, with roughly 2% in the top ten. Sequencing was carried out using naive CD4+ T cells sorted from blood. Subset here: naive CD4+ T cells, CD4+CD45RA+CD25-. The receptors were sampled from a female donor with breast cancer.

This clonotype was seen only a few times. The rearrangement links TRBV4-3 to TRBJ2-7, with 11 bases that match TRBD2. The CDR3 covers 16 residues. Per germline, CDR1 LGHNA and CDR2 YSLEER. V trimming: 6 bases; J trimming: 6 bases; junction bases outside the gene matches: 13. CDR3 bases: TGCGCCAGCAGTTCTCTAGCGGGAGGAGGAGACGCCGAGCAGTACTTC. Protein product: CASSSLAGGGDAEQYF.

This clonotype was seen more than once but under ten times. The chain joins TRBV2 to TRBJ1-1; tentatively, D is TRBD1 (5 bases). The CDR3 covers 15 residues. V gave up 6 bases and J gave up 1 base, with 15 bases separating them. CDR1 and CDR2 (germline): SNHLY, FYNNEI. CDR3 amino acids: CASRGQGVRNTEAFF. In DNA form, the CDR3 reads TGTGCCAGCAGGGGCCAGGGAGTACGGAACACTGAAGCTTTCTTT.

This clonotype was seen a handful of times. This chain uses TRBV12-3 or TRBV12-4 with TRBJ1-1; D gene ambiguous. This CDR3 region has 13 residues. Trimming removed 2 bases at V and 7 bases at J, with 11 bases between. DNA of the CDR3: TGTGCCAGCAGTTTACTCGAGGGCCTTGAAGCTTTCTTT. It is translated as CASSLLEGLEAFF.

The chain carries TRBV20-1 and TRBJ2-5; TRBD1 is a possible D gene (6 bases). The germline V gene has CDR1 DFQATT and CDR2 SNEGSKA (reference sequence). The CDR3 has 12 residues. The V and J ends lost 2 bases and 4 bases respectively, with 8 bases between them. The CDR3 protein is CSARHRAETQYF. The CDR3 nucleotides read TGCAGTGCTAGACACAGGGCAGAGACCCAGTACTTC.

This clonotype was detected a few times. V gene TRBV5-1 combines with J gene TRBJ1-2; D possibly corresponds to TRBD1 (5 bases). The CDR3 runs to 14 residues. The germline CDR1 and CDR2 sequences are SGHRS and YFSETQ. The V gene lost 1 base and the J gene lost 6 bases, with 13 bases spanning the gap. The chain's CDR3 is CASSLFGTADGYTF. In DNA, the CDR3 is TGCGCCAGCAGCTTGTTCGGGACCGCGGATGGCTACACCTTC.

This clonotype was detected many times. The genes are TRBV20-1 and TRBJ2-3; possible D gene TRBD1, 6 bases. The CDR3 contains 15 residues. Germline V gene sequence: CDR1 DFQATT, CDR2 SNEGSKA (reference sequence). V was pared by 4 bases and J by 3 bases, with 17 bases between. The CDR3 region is CSAISEPGATDTQYF. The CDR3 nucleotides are TGCAGTGCTATATCAGAACCAGGGGCAACAGATACGCAGTATTTT.

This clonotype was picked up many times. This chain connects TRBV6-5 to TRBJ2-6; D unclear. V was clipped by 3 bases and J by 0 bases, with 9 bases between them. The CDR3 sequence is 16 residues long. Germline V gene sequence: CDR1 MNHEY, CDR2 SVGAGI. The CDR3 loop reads CASSYWASSGANVLTF. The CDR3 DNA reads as TGTGCCAGCAGTTATTGGGCCAGCTCTGGGGCCAACGTCCTGACTTTC.

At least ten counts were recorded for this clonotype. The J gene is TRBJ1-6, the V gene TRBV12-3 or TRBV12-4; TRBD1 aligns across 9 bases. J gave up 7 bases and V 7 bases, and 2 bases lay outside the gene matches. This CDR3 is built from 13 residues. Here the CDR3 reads CASKGQGNSPLHF. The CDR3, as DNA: TGTGCCAGCAAGGGACAGGGAAATTCACCCCTCCACTTT.

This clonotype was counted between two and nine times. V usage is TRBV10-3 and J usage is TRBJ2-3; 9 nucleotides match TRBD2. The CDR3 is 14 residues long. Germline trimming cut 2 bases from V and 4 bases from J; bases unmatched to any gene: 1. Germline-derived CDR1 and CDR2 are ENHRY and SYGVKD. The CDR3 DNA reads TGTGCCATCAGTGAGGTAGCGGGGGCAGATACGCAGTATTTT. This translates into CAISEVAGADTQYF.

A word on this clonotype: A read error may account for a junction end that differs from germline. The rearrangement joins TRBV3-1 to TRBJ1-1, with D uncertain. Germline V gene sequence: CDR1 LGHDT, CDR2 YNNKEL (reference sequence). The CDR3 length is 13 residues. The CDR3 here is CASSREPNTKAFF. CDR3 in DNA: TGTGCCAGTAGCCGGGAACCGAACACTAAAGCTTTCTTT.

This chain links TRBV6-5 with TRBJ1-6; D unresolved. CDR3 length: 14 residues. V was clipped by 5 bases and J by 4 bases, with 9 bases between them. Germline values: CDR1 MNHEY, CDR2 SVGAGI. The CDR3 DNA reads TGTGCCAGCAGTCTAGGGAATTATAATTCACCCCTCCACTTT. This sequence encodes CASSLGNYNSPLHF.

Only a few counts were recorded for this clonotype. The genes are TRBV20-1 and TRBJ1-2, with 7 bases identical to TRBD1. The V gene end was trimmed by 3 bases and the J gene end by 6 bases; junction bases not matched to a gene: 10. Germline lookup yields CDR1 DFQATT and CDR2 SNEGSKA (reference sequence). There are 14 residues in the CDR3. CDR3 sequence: CSASTGQFSDGYTF. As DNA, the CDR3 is TGCAGTGCTAGTACGGGACAGTTCTCGGATGGCTACACCTTC.

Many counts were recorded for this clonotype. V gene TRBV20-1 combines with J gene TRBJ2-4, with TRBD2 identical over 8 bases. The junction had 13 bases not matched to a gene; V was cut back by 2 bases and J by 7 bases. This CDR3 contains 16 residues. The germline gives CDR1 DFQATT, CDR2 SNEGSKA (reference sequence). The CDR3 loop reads CSARPLMGLVWNIQYF. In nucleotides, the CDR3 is TGCAGTGCTAGACCCTTAATGGGACTAGTCTGGAACATTCAGTACTTC.

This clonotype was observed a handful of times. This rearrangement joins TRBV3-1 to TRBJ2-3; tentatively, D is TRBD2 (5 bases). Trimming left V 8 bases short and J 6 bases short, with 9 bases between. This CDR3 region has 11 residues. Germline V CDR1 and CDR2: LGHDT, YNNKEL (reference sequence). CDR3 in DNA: TGTGCCAGCTCAATAGCGGATACGCAGTATTTT. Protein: CASSIADTQYF.

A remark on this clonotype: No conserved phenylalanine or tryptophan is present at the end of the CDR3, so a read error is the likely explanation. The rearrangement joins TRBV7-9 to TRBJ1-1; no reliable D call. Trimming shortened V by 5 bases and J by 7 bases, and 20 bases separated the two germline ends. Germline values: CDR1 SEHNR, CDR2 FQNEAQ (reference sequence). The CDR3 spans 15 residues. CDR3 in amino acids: CASSPPGQRMNEAFS. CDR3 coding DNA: TGTGCCAGCAGCCCCCCCGGGCAAAGGATGAATGAAGCTTTCTCT.

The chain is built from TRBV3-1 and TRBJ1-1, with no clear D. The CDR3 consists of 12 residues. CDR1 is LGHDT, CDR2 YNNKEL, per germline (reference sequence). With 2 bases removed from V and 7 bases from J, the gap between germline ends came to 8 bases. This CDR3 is CASSQSRNEAFF. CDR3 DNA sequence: TGTGCCAGCAGCCAATCGAGGAATGAAGCTTTCTTT.

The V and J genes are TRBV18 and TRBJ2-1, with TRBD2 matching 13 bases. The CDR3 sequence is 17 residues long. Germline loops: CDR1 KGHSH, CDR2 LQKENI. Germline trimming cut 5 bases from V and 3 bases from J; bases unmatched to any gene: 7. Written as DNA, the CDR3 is TGTGCCAGCTCAACCCCGGGACTAGCGGGACTCTACAATGAGCAGTTCTTC. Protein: CASSTPGLAGLYNEQFF.

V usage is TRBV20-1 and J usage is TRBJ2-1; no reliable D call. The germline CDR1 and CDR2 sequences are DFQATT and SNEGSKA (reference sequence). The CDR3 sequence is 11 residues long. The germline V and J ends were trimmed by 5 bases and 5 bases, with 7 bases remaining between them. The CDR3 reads CSAYLNNEQFF. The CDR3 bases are TGCAGTGCTTATCTTAACAATGAGCAGTTCTTC.

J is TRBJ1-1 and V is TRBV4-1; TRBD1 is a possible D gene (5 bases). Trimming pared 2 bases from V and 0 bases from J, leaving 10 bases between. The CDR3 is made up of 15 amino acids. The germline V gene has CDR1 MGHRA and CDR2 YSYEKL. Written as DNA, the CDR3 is TGCGCCAGCAGCCAAAGACAGAGCATGAACACTGAAGCTTTCTTT. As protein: CASSQRQSMNTEAFF.

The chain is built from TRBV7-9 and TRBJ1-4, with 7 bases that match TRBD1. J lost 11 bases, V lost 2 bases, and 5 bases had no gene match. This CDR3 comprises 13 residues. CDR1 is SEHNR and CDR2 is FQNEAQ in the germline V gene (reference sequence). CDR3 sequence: CASSLMGTDKLFF. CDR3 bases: TGTGCCAGCAGCTTAATGGGGACAGATAAACTGTTTTTT.

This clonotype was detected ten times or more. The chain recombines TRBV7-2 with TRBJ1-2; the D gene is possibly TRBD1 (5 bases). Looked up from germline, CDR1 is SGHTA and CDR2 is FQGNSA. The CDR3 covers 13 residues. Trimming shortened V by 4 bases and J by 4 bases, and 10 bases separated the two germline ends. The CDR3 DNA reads TGTGCCAGCAGCTCACGGGACTTCTATGGCTACACCTTC. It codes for CASSSRDFYGYTF.

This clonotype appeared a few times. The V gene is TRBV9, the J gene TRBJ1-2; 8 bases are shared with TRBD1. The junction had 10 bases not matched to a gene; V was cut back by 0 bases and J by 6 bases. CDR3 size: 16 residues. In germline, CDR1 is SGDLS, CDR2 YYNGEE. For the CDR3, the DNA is TGTGCCAGCAGCGTAGAAACGGACAGGGAAGAGGATGGCTACACCTTC. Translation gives CASSVETDREEDGYTF.

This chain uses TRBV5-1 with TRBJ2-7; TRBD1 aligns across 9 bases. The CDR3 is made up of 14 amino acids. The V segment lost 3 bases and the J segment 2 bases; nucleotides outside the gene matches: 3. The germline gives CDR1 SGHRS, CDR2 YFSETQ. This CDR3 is CASSSTGGPYEQYF. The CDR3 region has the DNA TGCGCCAGCAGCTCCACAGGGGGCCCCTACGAGCAGTACTTC.

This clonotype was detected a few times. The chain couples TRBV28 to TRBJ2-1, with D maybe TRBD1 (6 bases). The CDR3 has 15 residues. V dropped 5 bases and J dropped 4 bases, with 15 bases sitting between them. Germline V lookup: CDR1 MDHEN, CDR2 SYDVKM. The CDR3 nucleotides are TGTGCCAGCAGTCCAGGACAGATACCGTACAATGAGCAGTTCTTC. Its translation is CASSPGQIPYNEQFF.